This T cell receptor (beta chain) was found in a study of cytomegalovirus exposure and HLA in healthy donors (dated by TCRdb to about 2017). Describing the broader study: According to an earlier analysis of 550 to 700 of the donors, 150 million to 200 million T cells yielded 100 million or so unique TCR beta sequences and less than 300 Gb of sequence data. An early release that covered roughly 600 HLA-typed donors contained approximately 300 gigabases of sequencing data and around 80 million unique TCR sequences. The genetic ancestry cluster associated with self-reported Caucasian donors included over 65% of the roughly 400 genotyped donors. The study aimed to test whether cataloging public T cell receptors could reveal signatures of past pathogen exposure. The study profiled the T cell repertoires of 500 to 800 subjects by immunosequencing and related them to cytomegalovirus serostatus. Along with the approximately 670-subject first cohort, a separate validation cohort of over a hundred different subjects was used. High-throughput TCR immunosequencing, statistical association of individual TCRs with disease status, and machine learning were combined to predict cytomegalovirus infection status. A later analysis re-analyzed previously published TCR beta repertoires from 650 to 800 donors and added high-resolution HLA genotyping to study TCR occurrence patterns. The later analysis used no new phenotypic data to find candidate immune exposures, relying instead on TCR beta sequences and their occurrence across donors. An earlier analysis of around 540 of the donors applied high-throughput TCR beta sequencing to assess whether each TCR beta V gene segment acted as functional or pseudogenic. Alongside the repertoire data, information on donor age, sex, ethnicity and CMV serostatus was compiled. Genome-wide SNP genotypes for about three fifths of the 666 donors were used in a later genetic analysis, which treated that subset as a discovery cohort. Every discovery cohort repertoire had been produced on one sequencing platform. HLA typing covered class I and class II loci at four-digit resolution. The number of donors typed differed by locus, with 629-630 for A, B, C, DRB1 and DQB1, 522 for DQA1, nearly 610 for DPA1, and under 490 for DPB1. Several DR-DQ haplotypes were treated as single units for association and clustering because of strong linkage in the cohort. Among approximately 370 genotyped donors of the cohort, an average of approximately 200,000 unique TCR beta nucleotide sequences was sequenced per donor, of which roughly 18% were non-productive.

Results and caveats for the whole study, not just this receptor: Immune exposure information for the cohort was limited to CMV serostatus. Because the 87-base-pair reads could not distinguish some IMGT-functional V segments, including TRBV6-2 and TRBV6-3, those segments were excluded. The classifier was reported to diagnose cytomegalovirus status with high specificity and sensitivity in both the original cohort and the validation cohort. A further reported finding was that TCR beta sequences accurately predicted the HLA-A and HLA-B alleles for most subjects in the first cohort. A few of the identified cytomegalovirus-associated TCR beta chains were confirmed in vitro to be specific for cytomegalovirus antigens. Linkage disequilibrium might explain the correlated functional status among segregating V segments, but an unknown experimental factor could not be excluded. In a later genetic analysis, a missense DCLRE1C variant was associated with V-gene and J-gene trimming of TCR beta chains, and the association was replicated in an independent cohort. In a later genetic analysis, fewer N-insertions in productive TCRs were reported among donors in an Asian-associated ancestry cluster than the roughly 700-donor mean. While some public TCRs were present in many individuals, most TCR sequences turned up only very rarely across donors. Because counts were too low, about 18 rarely observed V segments, including chromosome 9 orphons, were left out of the earlier analysis of 500 to 750 of the donors. A cluster of highly shared sequence variants was judged likely to represent a technical artifact of the sequencing pipeline. Because some donors lacked HLA typing at each locus, the association tests relied only on the typed subset. In a later analysis, HLA-associated TCR beta chains were found to be more clonally expanded and to have lower generation probabilities than equally common non-associated chains. Specific HLA alleles were associated with about 17,000 TCR beta sequences at a false discovery rate of 0.05 in a later analysis. The presence/absence analyses assumed that sequencing depth was roughly uniform across donors, and that assumption may not be true. Most CMV-associated TCR beta chains appeared to be HLA-restricted in a later analysis, and the HLA associations seemed to be driven largely by CMV exposure. Strong co-occurrence of HLA alleles, especially DR and DQ, made assigning TCR associations to individual alleles difficult. Only TCR beta chains were sequenced in this cohort, and the absence of alpha or paired-chain data limited detectable features. A later analysis reported that several top co-occurrence clusters appeared linked to parvovirus B19, influenza, CMV and Epstein-Barr virus. The study listed approximately 160 TCR beta chains as associated with cytomegalovirus. In an earlier analysis of approximately 600 of the donors, most TCR beta V segments were observed in productive rearrangements about 87% or about 30% of the time, broadly matching IMGT annotations. A later analysis found that TCR association rates varied across HLA loci, with DRB1 alleles showing the most associated TCRs and HLA-C alleles the fewest. The authors suggested that the approach could potentially be extended to other disease states and immunological phenotypes.

The cohort consisted of 666 healthy bone marrow donors. At the time of sampling, every cohort member was nominally healthy, though immune exposures that went unrecorded were likely present. The donor was CMV seropositive and belonged to the group of some 290 seropositive cohort members. Every donor gave a peripheral blood sample, and the peripheral blood mononuclear cells from that sample were used for TCR beta sequencing. Genomic DNA extraction from the blood cell samples was performed with the Qiagen DNeasy Blood Extraction Kit. The library was generated by the immunoSEQ multiplex PCR assay. For the multiplex PCR, a mixture combining 60 forward primers for TCR Vbeta segments and 13 reverse primers for TCR Jbeta segments was used. Amplification of the CDR3 region of rearranged TCR beta genes was performed with a multiplex PCR assay on genomic DNA. The amplified TCR beta libraries were sequenced on the Illumina HiSeq System as 87-base-pair reads. Concerning the study's data processing: A later analysis counted about 80 million unique TCR beta chains across the 666 repertoires, and 10 million to 11 million of these chains were shared by at least two donors. Raw reads were error-corrected and collapsed into unique sequences with a nearest-neighbor algorithm that merged closely related sequences to remove PCR and sequencing errors. To assign V, D and J gene segments, CDR3 sequences were aligned to IMGT reference sequences. For a sequence to be retained, a match of at least six nucleotides to both a V gene segment and a J gene segment was required. A rearrangement counted as productive if the CDR3 had no stop codons and remained in frame with V and J, and every other rearrangement counted as non-productive. CDR3 was defined by IMGT convention, running from the second conserved V-encoded cysteine to the conserved J-encoded phenylalanine. In an earlier analysis of approximately 590 of the donors, sequences lacking an unambiguous match to a single V gene segment were excluded. In an earlier analysis of roughly 600 of the donors, a V segment was called functional when productive rearrangements were above 56.7%, and segregating when the standard deviation between donors exceeded 5%. A statistical classification framework was developed to diagnose cytomegalovirus status using the catalog of TCR beta chain sequences. In a later analysis, TCR nucleotide sequences were compared against IMGT/GENE-DB human TR gene sequences so that V and J genes could be assigned. The TCRdist pipeline was used in a later analysis to assign CDR3 sequences and most-parsimonious VDJ recombination scenarios. In a later analysis, every TCR beta chain was defined by the combination of its CDR3 amino acid sequence and its V-gene family, and reads without a unique V-gene family were dropped. In a later analysis, nearly 600 highly shared, low-generation-probability nucleotide sequences were removed to address suspected cross-contamination and a sequencing artifact. A later analysis calculated a clonal expansion index for each public chain from normalized within-repertoire ranks of inferred template counts. In a later analysis, generation probabilities were computed using a VDJ recombination model fitted to out-of-frame rearrangements, and the results were checked against IGoR. In a later analysis, hypergeometric tests were used to score TCR-TCR, TCR-HLA and TCR-CMV co-occurrence, with a repertoire-size bias correction applied to TCR pairs. False discovery rates were estimated in a later analysis by permuting HLA or CMV assignments 20 times. A later analysis grouped co-occurring TCRs with DBSCAN, adding TCRdist sequence similarity when clustering within HLA-allele-positive subsets. Repertoires with fewer than 30,000 or more than 120,000 public chains were left out of co-occurrence clustering, as were four to six repertoires with anomalous nucleotide sharing. TCRdb obtained this table from immuneACCESS and retained in-frame rearrangements with V and J assigned. These tables miss some clones; where compared with another copy, unresolved V genes account for less than half of the shortfall, and the remainder is unexplained. That table gives V, J and clone size, and the DNA gave D and trimming. The sample table on file contains some 110,000 clones. 6.8% of the sample is held by the ten biggest clonotypes.

The CDR3 spans 14 residues, from the cysteine through the phenylalanine. Just CDR3 DNA is preserved here, 42 bases in frame from base 1. Cut back by 6 bases and 2 bases, the V and J ends lie 14 bases apart. CDR1 and CDR2 are read off the germline V gene (reference sequence) as MNHEY and SMNVEV. A note on this clone: The clone's antigen remains unknown.

The chain is assembled from TRBV27 and TRBJ2-7, with an unclear D gene assignment. Sequenced material: PBMCs. The TCR comes from a man aged 40-55 years in good health and CMV-seropositive. For the CDR3, the sequence is CASRGGGTPYEQYF. The bases are TGTGCCAGCAGAGGTGGCGGTACCCCCTACGAGCAGTACTTC.